Sequencing of this TCR beta chain was carried out in a study of cytotoxic CD8 clonotypes in ibrutinib-treated CLL. Whole-study findings and limits: The clonality rise at ibrutinib response reflected private clonotype expansion. Baseline clonality, higher than in age-matched healthy donors, tracked circulating CD8+ T-cell counts.

Some clones are missing from TCRdb's copy, which holds only in-frame ones; the method was immunoSEQ multiplex PCR. The data show about 330,000 clones, roughly 67% seen once. After removal of 2 bases from V and 6 bases from J, the junction contained 4 bases not matched to a gene. CDR3 length: 14 amino acids. CDR1 is MRHNA and CDR2 is SNTAGT in the germline V gene. This clone has only one observation. Antigen specificity is unknown. The chain recombines TRBV6-4 with TRBJ2-3; TRBD1 matches at 8 bases. The sample consisted of PBMCs, taken after 36 months of ibrutinib treatment. The clonotype was recovered from a human donor with chronic lymphocytic leukemia. This CDR3 is CASSDTGGSDTQYF. DNA of the CDR3: TGTGCCAGCAGTGACACAGGGGGTTCGGATACGCAGTATTTT.